This is a list of T cell receptor beta chains from one sample in a study of T cell responses to AZD1222 COVID-19 vaccine. Produced via immunoSEQ multiplex PCR; TCRdb's table is partial and in-frame only. The table has 120,000 to 150,000 clones, 88% seen once. Sequenced material: peripheral blood, taken on day 0 of AZD1222 vaccination. Receptors were obtained from an adult in good health. Each CDR3 is given with its conserved first and last residue. The D gene is left open where the match is weak. Clone size appears in some rows only: once, few, many, or a class for an expanded clone.

abundance,j_gene,d_gene,v_gene,len,CDR3aa,CDR3nt
.,TRBJ1-1,.,TRBV18,15,CASSPLGGHRTEAFF,TGTGCCAGCTCACCACTGGGGGGTCATCGCACTGAAGCTTTCTTT
.,TRBJ2-1,.,TRBV19,12,CASSIGDHEQFF,TGTGCCAGTAGTATCGGGGACCACGAGCAGTTCTTC
few,TRBJ1-2,.,TRBV7-2,13,CASSPGQSYGYTF,TGTGCCAGCAGCCCCGGACAGTCGTATGGCTACACCTTC
.,TRBJ2-7,.,TRBV6-4,14,CASMGNLITYEQYF,TGTGCCAGCATGGGCAACCTCATCACCTACGAGCAGTACTTC
.,TRBJ1-2,.,TRBV27,14,CASSKTDSNYGYTF,TGTGCCAGCAGTAAGACAGATAGTAACTATGGCTACACCTTC
.,TRBJ1-2,TRBD1,TRBV25-1,17,CASSEYGDRSTNYGYTF,TGTGCCAGCAGTGAATATGGGGACAGGTCAACCAACTATGGCTACACCTTC
once,TRBJ2-6,.,TRBV7-9,15,CASSFFTSGANVLTF,TGTGCCAGCAGCTTCTTCACCTCTGGGGCCAACGTCCTGACTTTC
.,TRBJ2-7,TRBD1,TRBV29-1,12,CSVNRGDYEQYF,TGCAGCGTTAACAGGGGGGACTACGAGCAGTACTTC
.,TRBJ2-1,TRBD2,TRBV6-5,15,CASSSPAGGLWGQFF,TGTGCCAGCAGTTCCCCCGCGGGGGGGCTGTGGGGGCAGTTCTTC
.,TRBJ1-1,TRBD1,TRBV6-6,14,CASRQSGQGGEAFF,TGTGCCAGCCGTCAATCGGGACAGGGCGGCGAAGCTTTCTTT
.,TRBJ2-5,.,TRBV7-8,15,CASSLNRGRQETQYF,TGTGCCAGCAGCTTAAACCGTGGACGGCAAGAGACCCAGTACTTC
.,TRBJ1-1,.,TRBV19,13,CASTPFANTEAFF,TGTGCCAGTACCCCTTTTGCGAACACTGAAGCTTTCTTT
.,TRBJ1-6,.,TRBV13,14,CAVTGGIGDRPLHF,TGTGCCGTCACGGGGGGGATCGGAGATAGGCCCCTCCACTTT
.,TRBJ1-2,.,TRBV6-5,14,CASSYDNSNYGYTF,TGTGCCAGCAGTTACGACAACAGCAACTATGGCTACACCTTC
.,TRBJ2-3,.,TRBV5-1,12,CASSLQQGTQYF,TGCGCCAGCAGCTTGCAGCAAGGTACGCAGTATTTT
.,TRBJ1-2,TRBD1,TRBV5-1,17,CASSLMGPWVDRGRETF,TGCGCCAGCAGCCTGATGGGGCCCTGGGTGGACAGGGGCCGCGAGACCTTC
few,TRBJ1-5,.,TRBV7-9,12,CASSERNQPQHF,TGTGCCAGCAGCGAAAGAAATCAGCCCCAGCATTTT
.,TRBJ1-6,.,TRBV6-4,13,CASSDRAASPLHF,TGTGCCAGCAGTGACAGGGCCGCTTCACCCCTCCACTTT
few,TRBJ1-1,.,TRBV19,14,CASSMGGSNTEAFF,TGTGCCAGTAGTATGGGGGGCTCCAACACTGAAGCTTTCTTT
.,TRBJ1-2,TRBD1,TRBV3-1/TRBV3-2,17,CASSRSGTAASNYGYTF,TGTGCCAGCAGCCGATCCGGGACAGCCGCGTCTAACTATGGCTACACCTTC
.,TRBJ2-1,.,TRBV5-1,14,CASSLINRADEQFF,TGCGCCAGCAGCCTCATTAACAGGGCTGATGAGCAGTTCTTC
.,TRBJ1-1,.,TRBV5-1,11,CASSFGGEAFF,TGCGCCAGCAGCTTCGGGGGTGAAGCTTTCTTT
.,TRBJ1-4,.,TRBV7-8,14,CASSLMGLNEKLFF,TGTGCCAGCAGCTTAATGGGTCTTAATGAAAAACTGTTTTTT
.,TRBJ2-3,TRBD2,TRBV28,14,CASSPGGRTDTQYF,TGTGCCAGCAGCCCTGGCGGGAGGACAGATACGCAGTATTTT
.,TRBJ1-2,.,TRBV15,14,CATSLAFRGNGYTF,TGTGCCACCAGCTTAGCATTTAGGGGTAATGGCTACACCTTC
.,TRBJ2-7,.,TRBV10-3,15,CAISEGQEGPYEQYF,TGTGCCATCAGTGAAGGGCAGGAAGGCCCCTACGAGCAGTACTTC
.,TRBJ2-3,.,TRBV12-3/TRBV12-4,13,CASSLGGWDTQYF,TGTGCCAGCAGTCTAGGGGGGTGGGATACGCAGTATTTT
.,TRBJ2-1,.,TRBV28,10,CASSFNEQFF,TGTGCCAGCAGTTTCAATGAGCAGTTCTTC
.,TRBJ1-5,.,TRBV10-1,16,CARTHRAGALNQPQHF,TGCGCCAGGACCCACAGGGCGGGTGCGCTCAATCAGCCCCAGCATTTT
.,TRBJ2-3,TRBD2,TRBV2,20,CASSETSGGARARRADTQYF,TGTGCCAGCAGTGAGACTAGCGGGGGGGCGAGGGCCCGACGGGCAGATACGCAGTATTTT
few,TRBJ1-5,TRBD1,TRBV19,17,CASTRRDRGLSNQPQHF,TGTGCCAGTACCCGCCGGGACAGGGGGCTTTCCAATCAGCCCCAGCATTTT
few,TRBJ2-1,.,TRBV7-9,12,CASRLGDFASFF,TGTGCCAGCAGGTTAGGGGACTTCGCCTCGTTCTTC
.,TRBJ2-7,.,TRBV28,16,CASSLAVRRGRNEQYF,TGTGCCAGCAGTTTGGCGGTCCGTCGGGGTCGGAACGAGCAGTACTTC
.,TRBJ2-1,.,TRBV12-1,15,CASSSWGGVHNEQFF,TGTGCCAGCAGCTCCTGGGGGGGCGTTCACAATGAGCAGTTCTTC
.,TRBJ1-5,.,TRBV9,14,CASSVSTGNQPQHF,TGTGCCAGCAGCGTAAGCACAGGCAATCAGCCCCAGCATTTT
.,TRBJ1-3,.,TRBV7-2,15,CASSPTGSTGNTIYF,TGTGCCAGCAGCCCAACAGGGAGTACTGGAAACACCATATATTTT
once,TRBJ2-3,.,TRBV29-1,13,CSVDYQSTDTQYF,TGCAGCGTTGATTACCAGAGCACAGATACGCAGTATTTT
.,TRBJ2-3,.,TRBV2,15,CASSEGVLSTDTQYF,TGTGCCAGCAGTGAAGGTGTCCTTAGCACAGATACGCAGTATTTT
.,TRBJ1-3,.,TRBV3-1/TRBV3-2,14,CASSQGYSGNTIYF,TGTGCCAGCAGCCAAGGATACTCTGGAAACACCATATATTTT
.,TRBJ1-5,.,TRBV6-5,14,CASSRTDSNQPQHF,TGTGCCAGCAGCCGGACGGATAGCAATCAGCCCCAGCATTTT
.,TRBJ2-3,TRBD2,TRBV2,18,CASSAGLAGGTATDTQYF,TGTGCCAGCAGTGCTGGACTAGCGGGGGGGACAGCCACAGATACGCAGTATTTT
.,TRBJ1-1,.,TRBV21-1,10,CASRETEAFF,TGTGCCAGCAGGGAAACTGAAGCTTTCTTT
.,TRBJ1-3,.,TRBV29-1,15,CSVGGTQDGKNTIYF,TGCAGCGTTGGCGGGACCCAGGACGGAAAAAACACCATATATTTT
.,TRBJ2-3,.,TRBV6-4,16,CASSPQAGKGADTQYF,TGTGCCAGCAGTCCCCAAGCAGGGAAAGGCGCAGATACGCAGTATTTT
.,TRBJ1-1,.,TRBV5-1,15,CASRERSVGVTEAFF,TGCGCCAGCAGGGAGCGATCAGTAGGGGTGACTGAAGCTTTCTTT
.,TRBJ1-5,TRBD1,TRBV6-1,15,CASSEGQGGNQPQHF,TGTGCCAGCAGTGAGGGACAGGGGGGCAATCAGCCCCAGCATTTT
.,TRBJ2-7,TRBD2,TRBV6-2/TRBV6-3,15,CASSTLAGGLYEQYF,TGTGCCAGCAGTACACTAGCGGGGGGTCTCTACGAGCAGTACTTC
.,TRBJ1-4,TRBD1,TRBV28,15,CASRTGGLGNEKLFF,TGTGCCAGCAGGACAGGGGGCTTGGGTAATGAAAAACTGTTTTTT
.,TRBJ2-7,TRBD1,TRBV5-8,18,CASSGPVARGPQDGEQYF,TGTGCCAGCAGCGGCCCCGTGGCCAGGGGGCCCCAAGACGGCGAGCAGTACTTC
.,TRBJ1-6,.,TRBV30,13,CAWRTDVISPLHF,TGTGCCTGGAGGACAGACGTCATTTCACCCCTCCACTTT
.,TRBJ1-4,TRBD1,TRBV5-5,14,CASSLRQGVEKLFF,TGTGCCAGCAGCCTGAGACAGGGAGTTGAAAAACTGTTTTTT
once,TRBJ1-3,.,TRBV7-9,17,CASRSTGGALSGNTIYF,TGTGCCAGCAGATCCACAGGAGGGGCTCTGTCTGGAAACACCATATATTTT
few,TRBJ1-2,.,TRBV30,15,CAWSVGGGAGYGYTF,TGTGCCTGGAGTGTTGGAGGAGGGGCAGGCTATGGCTACACCTTC
.,TRBJ2-5,TRBD2,TRBV5-1,15,CASSLGAGKQETQYF,TGCGCCAGCAGCTTGGGAGCGGGGAAGCAAGAGACCCAGTACTTC
.,TRBJ2-6,TRBD1,TRBV4-1,17,CASSQGQGNSGANVLTF,TGCGCCAGCAGCCAAGGACAGGGGAACTCTGGGGCCAACGTCCTGACTTTC